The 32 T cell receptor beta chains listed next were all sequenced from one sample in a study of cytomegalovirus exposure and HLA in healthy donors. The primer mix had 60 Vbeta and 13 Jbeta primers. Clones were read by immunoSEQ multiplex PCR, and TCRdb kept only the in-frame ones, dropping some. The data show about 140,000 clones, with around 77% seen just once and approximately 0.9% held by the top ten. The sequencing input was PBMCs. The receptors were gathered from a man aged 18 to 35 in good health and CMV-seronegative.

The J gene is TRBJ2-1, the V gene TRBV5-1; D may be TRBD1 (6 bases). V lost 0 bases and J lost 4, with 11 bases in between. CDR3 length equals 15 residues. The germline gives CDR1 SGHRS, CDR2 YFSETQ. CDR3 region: CASSLDGTRYNEQFF. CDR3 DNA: TGCGCCAGCAGCTTGGATGGGACACGTTACAATGAGCAGTTCTTC.

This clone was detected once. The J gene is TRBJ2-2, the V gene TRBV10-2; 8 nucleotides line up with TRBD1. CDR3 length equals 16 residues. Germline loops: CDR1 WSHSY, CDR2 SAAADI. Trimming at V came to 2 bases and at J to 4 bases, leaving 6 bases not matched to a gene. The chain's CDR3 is CASSEPGQGPTGELFF. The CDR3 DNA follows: TGCGCCAGCAGTGAGCCCGGACAGGGACCCACCGGGGAGCTGTTTTTT.

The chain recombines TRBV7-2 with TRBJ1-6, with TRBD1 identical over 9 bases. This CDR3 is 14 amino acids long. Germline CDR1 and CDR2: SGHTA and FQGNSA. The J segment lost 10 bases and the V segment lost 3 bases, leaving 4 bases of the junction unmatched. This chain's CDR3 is CASSLGQGGSPLHF. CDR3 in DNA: TGTGCCAGCAGCTTGGGACAGGGTGGGTCACCCCTCCACTTT.

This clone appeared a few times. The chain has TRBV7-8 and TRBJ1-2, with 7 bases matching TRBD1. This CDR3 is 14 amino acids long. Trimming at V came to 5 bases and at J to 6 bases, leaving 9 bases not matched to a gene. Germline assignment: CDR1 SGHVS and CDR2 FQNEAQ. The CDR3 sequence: CASSQVEGAHGYTF. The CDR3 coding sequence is TGTGCCAGCAGCCAAGTGGAGGGGGCACATGGCTACACCTTC.

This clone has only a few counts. The CDR3 spells CASSQIGRLQLDEKLFF. As DNA, the CDR3 is TGCGCCAGCAGCCAAATCGGACGGTTGCAACTAGATGAAAAACTGTTTTTT. The chain joins TRBV4-1 to TRBJ1-4; D gene uncertain. Trimming shortened V by 2 bases and J by 6 bases, and 19 bases separated the two germline ends. The CDR3 consists of 17 residues. The V gene's germline CDR1 is MGHRA and CDR2 YSYEKL.

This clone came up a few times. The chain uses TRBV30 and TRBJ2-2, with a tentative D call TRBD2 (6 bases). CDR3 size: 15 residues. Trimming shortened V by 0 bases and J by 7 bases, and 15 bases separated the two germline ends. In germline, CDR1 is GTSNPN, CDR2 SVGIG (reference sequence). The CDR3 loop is CAWSVGGEEVGELFF. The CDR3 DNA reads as TGTGCCTGGAGTGTAGGCGGGGAGGAAGTCGGGGAGCTGTTTTTT.

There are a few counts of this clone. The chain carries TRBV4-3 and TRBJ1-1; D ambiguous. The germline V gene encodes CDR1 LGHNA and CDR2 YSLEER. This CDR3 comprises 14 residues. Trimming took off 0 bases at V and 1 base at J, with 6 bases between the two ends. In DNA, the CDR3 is TGCGCCAGCAGCCAAGATCCCCGGAACACTGAAGCTTTCTTT. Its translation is CASSQDPRNTEAFF.

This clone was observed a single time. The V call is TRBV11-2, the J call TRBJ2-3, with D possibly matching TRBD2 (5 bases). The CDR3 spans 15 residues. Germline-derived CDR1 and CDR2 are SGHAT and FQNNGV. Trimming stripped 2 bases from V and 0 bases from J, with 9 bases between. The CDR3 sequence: CASSLRRESTDTQYF. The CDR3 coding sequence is TGTGCCAGCAGCTTACGACGGGAAAGCACAGATACGCAGTATTTT.

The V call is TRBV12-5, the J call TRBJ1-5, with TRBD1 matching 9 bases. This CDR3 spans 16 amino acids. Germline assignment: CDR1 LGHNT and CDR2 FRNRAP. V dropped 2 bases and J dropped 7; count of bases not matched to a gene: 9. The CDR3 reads CASGLPLGTGWQPQHF. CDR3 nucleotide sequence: TGTGCTAGTGGTTTGCCCCTCGGGACAGGGTGGCAGCCCCAGCATTTT.

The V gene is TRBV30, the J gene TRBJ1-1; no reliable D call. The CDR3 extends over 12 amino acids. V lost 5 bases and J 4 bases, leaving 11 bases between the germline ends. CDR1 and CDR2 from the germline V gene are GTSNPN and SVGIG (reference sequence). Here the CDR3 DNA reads TGTGCCTGGGGACGGGGAAGCACTGAAGCTTTCTTT. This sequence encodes CAWGRGSTEAFF.

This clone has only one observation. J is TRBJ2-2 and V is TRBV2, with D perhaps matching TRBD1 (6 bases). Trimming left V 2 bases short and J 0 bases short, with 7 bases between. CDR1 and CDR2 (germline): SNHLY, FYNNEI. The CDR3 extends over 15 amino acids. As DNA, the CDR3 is TGTGCCAGCAGTGAACAGGGGTCGAACACCGGGGAGCTGTTTTTT. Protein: CASSEQGSNTGELFF.

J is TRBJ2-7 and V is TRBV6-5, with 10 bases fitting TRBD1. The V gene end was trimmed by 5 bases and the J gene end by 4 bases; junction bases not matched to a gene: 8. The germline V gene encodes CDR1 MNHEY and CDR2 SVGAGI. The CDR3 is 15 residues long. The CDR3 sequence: CASSPPGQGRYEQYF. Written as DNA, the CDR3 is TGTGCCAGCAGTCCCCCGGGACAGGGGCGGTACGAGCAGTACTTC.

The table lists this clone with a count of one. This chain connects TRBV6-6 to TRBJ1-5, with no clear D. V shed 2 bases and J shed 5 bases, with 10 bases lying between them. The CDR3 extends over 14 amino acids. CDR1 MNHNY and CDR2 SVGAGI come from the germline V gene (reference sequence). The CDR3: CASSYEQLHQPQHF. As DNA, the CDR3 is TGTGCCAGCAGTTACGAACAGCTACATCAGCCCCAGCATTTT.

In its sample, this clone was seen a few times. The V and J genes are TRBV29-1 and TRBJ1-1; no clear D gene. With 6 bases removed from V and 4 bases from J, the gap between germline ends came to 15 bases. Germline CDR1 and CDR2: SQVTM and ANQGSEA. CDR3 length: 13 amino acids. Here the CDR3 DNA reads TGCAGCGTGATTATAAGCGTGGGCACTGAAGCTTTCTTT. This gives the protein CSVIISVGTEAFF.

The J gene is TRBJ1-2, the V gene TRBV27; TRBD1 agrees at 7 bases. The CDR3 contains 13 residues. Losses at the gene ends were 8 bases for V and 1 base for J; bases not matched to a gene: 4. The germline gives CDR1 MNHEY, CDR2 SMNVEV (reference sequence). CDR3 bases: TGTGCCAGCGCGGACAGGCTTAACTATGGCTACACCTTC. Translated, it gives CASADRLNYGYTF.

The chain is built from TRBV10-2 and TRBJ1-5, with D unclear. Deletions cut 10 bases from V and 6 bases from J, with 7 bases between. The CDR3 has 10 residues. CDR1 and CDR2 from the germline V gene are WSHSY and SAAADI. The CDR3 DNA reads TGCGCCACCATCGGTCAGCCCCAGCATTTT. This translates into CATIGQPQHF.

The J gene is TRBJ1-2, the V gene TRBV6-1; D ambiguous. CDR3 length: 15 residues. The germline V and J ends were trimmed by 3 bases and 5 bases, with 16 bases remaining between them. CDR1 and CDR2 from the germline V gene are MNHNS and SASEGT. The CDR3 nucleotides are TGTGCCAGCAGTGACGGTATTCGATATCCGTATGGCTACACCTTC. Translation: CASSDGIRYPYGYTF.

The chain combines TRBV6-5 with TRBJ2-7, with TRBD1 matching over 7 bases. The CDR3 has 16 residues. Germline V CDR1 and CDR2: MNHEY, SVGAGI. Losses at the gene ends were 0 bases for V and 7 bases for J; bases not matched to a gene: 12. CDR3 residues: CASSYSISDRVGEQYF. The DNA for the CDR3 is TGTGCCAGCAGTTACTCGATCAGTGACAGGGTGGGAGAGCAGTACTTC.

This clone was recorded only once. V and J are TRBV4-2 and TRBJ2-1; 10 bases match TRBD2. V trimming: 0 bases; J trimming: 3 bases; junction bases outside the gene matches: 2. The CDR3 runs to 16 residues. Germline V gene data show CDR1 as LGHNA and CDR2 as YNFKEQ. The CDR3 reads CASSQEPSGGYNEQFF. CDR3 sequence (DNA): TGTGCCAGCAGCCAAGAGCCTAGCGGGGGCTACAATGAGCAGTTCTTC.

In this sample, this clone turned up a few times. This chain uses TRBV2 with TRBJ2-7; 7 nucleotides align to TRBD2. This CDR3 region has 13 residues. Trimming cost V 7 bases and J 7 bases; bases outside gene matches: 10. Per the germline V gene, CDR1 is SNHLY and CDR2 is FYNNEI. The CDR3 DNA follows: TGTGCCAGCATGACGGGGGGATCAAGGGAGCAGTACTTC. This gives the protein CASMTGGSREQYF.

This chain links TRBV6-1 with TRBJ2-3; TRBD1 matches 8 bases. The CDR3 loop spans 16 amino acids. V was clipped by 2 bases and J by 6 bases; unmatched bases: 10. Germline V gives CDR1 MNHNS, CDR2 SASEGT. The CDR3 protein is CASSEFGRGLEDTQYF. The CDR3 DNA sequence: TGTGCCAGCAGTGAATTCGGCAGGGGGCTAGAGGATACGCAGTATTTT.

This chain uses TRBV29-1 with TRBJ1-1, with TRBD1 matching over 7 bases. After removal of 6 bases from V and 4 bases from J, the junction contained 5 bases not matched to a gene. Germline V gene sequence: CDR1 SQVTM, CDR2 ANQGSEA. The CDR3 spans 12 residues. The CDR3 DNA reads TGCAGCGTGTCGACAGGGAGCACTGAAGCTTTCTTT. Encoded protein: CSVSTGSTEAFF. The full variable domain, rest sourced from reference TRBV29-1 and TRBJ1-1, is SAVISQKPSRDICQRGTSLTIQCQVDSQVTMMFWYRQQPGQSLTLIATANQGSEATYESGFVIDKFPISRPNLTFSTLTVSNMSPEDSSIYLCSVSTGSTEAFFGQGTRLTVV.

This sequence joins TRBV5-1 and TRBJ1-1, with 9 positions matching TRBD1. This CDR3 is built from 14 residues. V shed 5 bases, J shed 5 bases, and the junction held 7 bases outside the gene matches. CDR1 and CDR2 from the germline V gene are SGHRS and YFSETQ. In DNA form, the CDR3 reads TGCGCCAGCAGATCGGGACAGGGATTGACTGAAGCTTTCTTT. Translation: CASRSGQGLTEAFF. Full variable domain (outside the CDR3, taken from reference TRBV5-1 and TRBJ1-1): KAGVTQTPRYLIKTRGQQVTLSCSPISGHRSVSWYQQTPGQGLQFLFEYFSETQRNKGNFPGRFSGRQFSNSRSEMNVSTLELGDSALYLCASRSGQGLTEAFFGQGTRLTVV.

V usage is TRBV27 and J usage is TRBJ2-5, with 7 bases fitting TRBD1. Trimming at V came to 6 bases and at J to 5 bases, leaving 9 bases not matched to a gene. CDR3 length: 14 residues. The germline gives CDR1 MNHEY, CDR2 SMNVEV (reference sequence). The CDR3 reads CASSKKGGWETQYF. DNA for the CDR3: TGTGCCAGCAGCAAAAAAGGGGGCTGGGAGACCCAGTACTTC.

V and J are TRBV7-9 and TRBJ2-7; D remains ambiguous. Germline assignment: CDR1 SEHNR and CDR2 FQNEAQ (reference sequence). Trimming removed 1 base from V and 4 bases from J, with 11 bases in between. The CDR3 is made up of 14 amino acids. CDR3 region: CASSLGATRYEQYF. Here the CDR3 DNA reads TGTGCCAGCAGCTTAGGGGCCACCAGATACGAGCAGTACTTC.

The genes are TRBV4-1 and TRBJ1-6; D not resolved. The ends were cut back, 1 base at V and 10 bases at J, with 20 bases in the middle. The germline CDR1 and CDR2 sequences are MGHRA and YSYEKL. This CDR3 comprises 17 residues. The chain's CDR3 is CASSQGPRGLAVSPLHF. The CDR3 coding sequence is TGCGCCAGCAGCCAAGGACCTCGAGGGCTGGCGGTGTCACCCCTCCACTTT.

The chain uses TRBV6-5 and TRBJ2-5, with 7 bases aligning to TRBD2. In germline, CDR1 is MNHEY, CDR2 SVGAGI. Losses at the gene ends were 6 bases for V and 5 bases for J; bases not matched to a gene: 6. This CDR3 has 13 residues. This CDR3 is CASRPHGGETQYF. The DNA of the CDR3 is TGTGCCAGCAGGCCCCACGGGGGGGAGACCCAGTACTTC.

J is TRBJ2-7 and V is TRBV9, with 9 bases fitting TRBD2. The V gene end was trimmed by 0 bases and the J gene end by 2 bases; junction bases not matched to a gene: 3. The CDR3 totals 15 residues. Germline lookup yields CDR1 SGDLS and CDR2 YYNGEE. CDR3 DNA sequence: TGTGCCAGCAGCGTAGAAATAGCGGGGGCCTACGAGCAGTACTTC. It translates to CASSVEIAGAYEQYF.

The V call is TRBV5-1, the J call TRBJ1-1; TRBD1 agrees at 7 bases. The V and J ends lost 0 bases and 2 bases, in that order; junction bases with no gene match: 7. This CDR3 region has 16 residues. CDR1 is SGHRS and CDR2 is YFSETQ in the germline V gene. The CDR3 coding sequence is TGCGCCAGCAGCTTGGAAAGGGACAGATACAACACTGAAGCTTTCTTT. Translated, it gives CASSLERDRYNTEAFF.

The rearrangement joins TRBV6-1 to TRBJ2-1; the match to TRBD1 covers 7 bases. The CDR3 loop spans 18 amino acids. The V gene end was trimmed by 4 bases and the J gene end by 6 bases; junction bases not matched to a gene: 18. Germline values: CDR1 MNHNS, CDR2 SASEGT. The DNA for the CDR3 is TGTGCCAGCAGTGCCGAGCCCACGGGACAGCCCCAGCTCAATGAGCAGTTCTTC. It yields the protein CASSAEPTGQPQLNEQFF.

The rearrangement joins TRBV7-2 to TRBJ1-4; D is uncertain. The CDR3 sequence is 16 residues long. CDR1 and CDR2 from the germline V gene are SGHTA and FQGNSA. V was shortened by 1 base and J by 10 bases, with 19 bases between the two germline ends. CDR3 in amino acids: CASSLGVTPPRGKLFF. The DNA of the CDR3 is TGTGCCAGCAGCTTAGGGGTAACGCCACCTCGAGGAAAACTGTTTTTT.

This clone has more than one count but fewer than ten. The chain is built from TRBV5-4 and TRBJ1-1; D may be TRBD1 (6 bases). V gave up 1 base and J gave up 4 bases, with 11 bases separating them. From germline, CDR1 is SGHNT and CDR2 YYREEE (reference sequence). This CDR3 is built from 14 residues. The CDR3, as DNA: TGTGCCAGCAGCTTGAATGGACAGAGCACTGAAGCTTTCTTT. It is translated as CASSLNGQSTEAFF.